These T cell receptor beta chains were read from a single sample in a study of blood T cell repertoires in COVID-19. Method: immunoSEQ multiplex PCR; TCRdb's copy keeps in-frame clones and lacks some. Here the sample spans more than 450,000 clones, about nine tenths being singletons. Sequencing was performed on PBMCs or T cells enriched from blood (not recorded which). These receptors were taken from a woman younger than 30 who had recovered from COVID-19. The CDR3 runs from the conserved cysteine through the conserved F or W.

J gene: TRBJ1-1; V gene: TRBV30; CDR3 protein: CALGRNTEAFF
J gene: TRBJ1-4; V gene: TRBV28; CDR3 protein: CASSPPRGSEKLFF
J gene: TRBJ1-5; V gene: TRBV19; CDR3 protein: CASTPTGDGQPQHF
J gene: TRBJ2-7; V gene: TRBV11-1; CDR3 protein: CASSLLAGGYYEQYF
J gene: TRBJ1-2; V gene: TRBV4-1; CDR3 protein: CASSLLEGGHYGYTF
J gene: TRBJ2-2; V gene: TRBV7-2; CDR3 protein: CASSPAHLAGSGELFF
J gene: TRBJ2-3; V gene: TRBV3-1/TRBV3-2; CDR3 protein: CASSQDMVAGDTQYF
J gene: TRBJ2-7; V gene: TRBV19; CDR3 protein: CASSIGTSGGENYEQYF
J gene: TRBJ1-1; V gene: TRBV28; CDR3 protein: CASTTGTGRTEAFF
J gene: TRBJ2-3; V gene: TRBV7-2; CDR3 protein: CASSLGGSVADTQYF
J gene: TRBJ1-1; V gene: TRBV7-2; CDR3 protein: CASSLEDLRGRTEAFF
J gene: TRBJ1-2; V gene: TRBV4-2; CDR3 protein: CASSPRVANYGYTF
J gene: TRBJ2-3; V gene: TRBV5-6; CDR3 protein: CASSDRHLGGADTQYF
J gene: TRBJ1-2; V gene: TRBV4-2; CDR3 protein: CASSQDTDRPYGYTF
J gene: TRBJ2-1; V gene: TRBV30; CDR3 protein: CAWRAGGRDEQFF
J gene: TRBJ1-6; V gene: TRBV28; CDR3 protein: CASSFPDRGLSNSPLHF
J gene: TRBJ1-1; V gene: TRBV30; CDR3 protein: CAWSTGTNTEAFF
J gene: TRBJ1-4; V gene: TRBV28; CDR3 protein: CASRQGQTTNEKLFF
J gene: TRBJ1-5; V gene: TRBV18; CDR3 protein: CASSPQAGFSNQPQHF
J gene: TRBJ1-1; V gene: TRBV2; CDR3 protein: CASSYDRGTEAFF
J gene: TRBJ1-2; V gene: TRBV7-3; CDR3 protein: CASSAGTEGYTF
J gene: TRBJ2-1; V gene: TRBV3-1/TRBV3-2; CDR3 protein: CASSQEFLQFF
J gene: TRBJ2-3; V gene: TRBV12-5; CDR3 protein: CASAQDGRGRTGTGADTQYF
J gene: TRBJ2-2; V gene: TRBV12-3/TRBV12-4; CDR3 protein: CASSFTNTGELFF
J gene: TRBJ1-2; V gene: TRBV6-5; CDR3 protein: CASSSGRRDGYTF
J gene: TRBJ1-5; V gene: TRBV5-6; CDR3 protein: CASSVTGIPNQPQHF
J gene: TRBJ1-4; V gene: TRBV6-5; CDR3 protein: CASIEPGVGEKLFF
J gene: TRBJ2-6; V gene: TRBV18; CDR3 protein: CASSYSRSGANVLTF
J gene: TRBJ1-2; V gene: TRBV3-1/TRBV3-2; CDR3 protein: CASSPREPLYGYTF
J gene: TRBJ2-5; V gene: TRBV9; CDR3 protein: CASSAGGQETQYF
J gene: TRBJ2-1; V gene: TRBV6-5; CDR3 protein: CASSYSQGPNEQFF
J gene: TRBJ1-1; V gene: TRBV7-2; CDR3 protein: CASSLLFTGTGAFF
J gene: TRBJ2-7; V gene: TRBV19; CDR3 protein: CASSISQASYEQYF
J gene: TRBJ2-3; V gene: TRBV7-2; CDR3 protein: CASSLGLAGGIGADTQYF
J gene: TRBJ2-7; V gene: TRBV7-9; CDR3 protein: CASSLGDIYEQYF
J gene: TRBJ1-1; V gene: TRBV10-3; CDR3 protein: CAIRPPGQGFNTEAFF
J gene: TRBJ2-2; V gene: TRBV5-4; CDR3 protein: CASSPGLASTGELFF
J gene: TRBJ2-3; V gene: TRBV16; CDR3 protein: CASSQFVADTQYF
J gene: TRBJ2-1; V gene: TRBV9; CDR3 protein: CASSVGGYSYNEQFF
J gene: TRBJ2-5; V gene: TRBV5-1; CDR3 protein: CASSLDGGVGTQYF
J gene: TRBJ2-2; V gene: TRBV21-1; CDR3 protein: CASSKGLAGALGTGELFF
J gene: TRBJ2-3; V gene: TRBV5-4; CDR3 protein: CASSLDSYTDTQYF
J gene: TRBJ2-7; V gene: TRBV7-9; CDR3 protein: CASSFRAGESYEQYF
J gene: TRBJ2-7; V gene: TRBV4-1; CDR3 protein: CASSPRQGLNEQYF
J gene: TRBJ2-1; V gene: TRBV30; CDR3 protein: CAWSVRGGKQFF
J gene: TRBJ2-5; V gene: TRBV6-1; CDR3 protein: CASSEPGPWETQYF
J gene: TRBJ2-5; V gene: TRBV20-1; CDR3 protein: CSANVQETQYF
J gene: TRBJ1-5; V gene: TRBV3-1/TRBV3-2; CDR3 protein: CASSHGTFNQPQHF
J gene: TRBJ1-5; V gene: TRBV12-5; CDR3 protein: CASGLERQGGGQPQHF
J gene: TRBJ1-2; V gene: TRBV11-2; CDR3 protein: CASSLVGTGTGYTF
J gene: TRBJ1-1; V gene: TRBV6-5; CDR3 protein: CASSSTVGTEAFF
J gene: TRBJ1-3; V gene: TRBV11-2; CDR3 protein: CASSLGTAGNTIYF
J gene: TRBJ2-2; V gene: TRBV21-1; CDR3 protein: CASSPPGQGDTGELFF
J gene: TRBJ2-6; V gene: TRBV5-5; CDR3 protein: CASSLGSLQLVVAGANVLTF